This is a list of T cell receptor beta chains from one sample in a study of long-term antiretroviral therapy in people with HIV. Using immunoSEQ multiplex PCR, the repertoire was profiled, and TCRdb retains in-frame clones only, with some absent. The sample contains about 22,000 clones, around 80% of which appear only once. Source: unsorted PBMCs, taken 4.1 years after starting antiretroviral therapy. These receptors originate from a middle-aged woman with HIV. Both conserved end residues are part of each CDR3. D genes are given only for firm matches. Some rows mark clone size as missing; the rest say once, few, many or name a class of expanded clone.

j_call	v_call	d_call	clone_size	cdr3_aa	cdr3_nt
TRBJ2-7	TRBV10-3	TRBD2	NA	CAISEAGGSSYEQYF	TGTGCCATCAGTGAAGCGGGGGGGAGCTCCTACGAGCAGTACTTC
TRBJ1-6	TRBV30	TRBD1	NA	CAWSPTLGQGISPLHF	TGTGCCTGGAGTCCCACGCTGGGACAGGGGATTTCACCCCTCCACTTT
TRBJ2-1	TRBV7-2	NA	few	CASSPGRTYNEQFF	TGTGCCAGCAGCCCTGGACGGACTTACAATGAGCAGTTCTTC
TRBJ2-3	TRBV11-3	NA	NA	CASSFRTVAGGTDTQYF	TGTGCCAGCAGCTTCAGGACAGTCGCGGGGGGCACAGATACGCAGTATTTT
TRBJ1-2	TRBV4-1	TRBD1	NA	CASSQDPGTGTNYGYTF	TGCGCCAGCAGCCAAGACCCTGGGACAGGAACTAACTATGGCTACACCTTC
TRBJ1-4	TRBV27	NA	NA	CATAQNLNEKLFF	TGTGCCACCGCTCAAAATCTTAATGAAAAACTGTTTTTT
TRBJ2-3	TRBV13	TRBD2	NA	CASSFRLAGASTDTQYF	TGTGCCAGCAGCTTCAGACTAGCGGGAGCTAGCACAGATACGCAGTATTTT
TRBJ2-2	TRBV5-6	TRBD1	NA	CASSFQGARGRELFF	TGTGCCAGCAGCTTCCAGGGGGCGCGAGGAAGGGAGCTGTTTTTT
TRBJ2-7	TRBV4-2	NA	NA	CASSLETGLSYEQYF	TGTGCCAGCAGCCTAGAGACAGGCCTCTCCTACGAGCAGTACTTC
TRBJ2-2	TRBV11-2	NA	NA	CASSLGRRILANTGELFF	TGTGCCAGCAGCTTGGGACGGAGAATTCTCGCGAACACCGGGGAGCTGTTTTTT
TRBJ2-2	TRBV27	NA	NA	CASSLMTTGELFF	TGTGCCAGCAGTTTAATGACTACCGGGGAGCTGTTTTTT
TRBJ2-1	TRBV11-2	NA	NA	CASISLGIYNEQFF	TGTGCCAGCATATCTCTAGGGATCTACAATGAGCAGTTCTTC
TRBJ2-3	TRBV7-9	TRBD1	NA	CASSWGQGASDTQYF	TGTGCCAGCAGCTGGGGACAGGGGGCGTCAGATACGCAGTATTTT
TRBJ1-2	TRBV29-1	TRBD1	NA	CSGLQGEWGYTF	TGCAGCGGCTTACAGGGGGAGTGGGGCTACACCTTC